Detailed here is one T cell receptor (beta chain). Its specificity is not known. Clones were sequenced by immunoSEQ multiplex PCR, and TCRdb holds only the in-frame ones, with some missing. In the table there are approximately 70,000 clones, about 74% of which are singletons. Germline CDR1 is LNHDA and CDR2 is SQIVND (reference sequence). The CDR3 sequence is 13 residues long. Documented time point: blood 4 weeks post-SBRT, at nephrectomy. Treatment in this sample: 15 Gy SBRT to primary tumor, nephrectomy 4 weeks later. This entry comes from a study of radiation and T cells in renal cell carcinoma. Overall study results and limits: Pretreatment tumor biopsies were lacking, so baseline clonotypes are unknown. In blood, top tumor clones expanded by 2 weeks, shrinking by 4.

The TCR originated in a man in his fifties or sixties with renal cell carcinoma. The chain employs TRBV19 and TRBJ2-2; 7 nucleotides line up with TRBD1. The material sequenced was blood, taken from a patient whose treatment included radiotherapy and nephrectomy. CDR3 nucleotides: TGTGCTCACCAAGACAGGGATACCGGGGAGCTGTTTTTT. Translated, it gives CAHQDRDTGELFF.